The sequence of this TCR beta chain was determined in a study of shared clonotypes between healthy human individuals. Study background: Researchers assigned three CD4 naive, three CD4 memory, two CD8 naive and one CD8 memory plate to each donor.

Naive CD8 cells, CD45RO-negative and positively selected for CCR7, excluded terminally differentiated effector memory CD45RA+ cells. The CDR3 sequence is 13 residues long. The germline CDR1 and CDR2 sequences are MRHNA and SNTAGT. Trimming at V came to 8 bases and at J to 1 base, leaving 1 base not matched to a gene. Sorted-subset replicate PCRs used approximately 200 ng of genomic DNA. This amount corresponded to 30,000 to 35,000 T cell genomes. Method: immunoSEQ multiplex PCR; TCRdb's copy keeps in-frame clones and lacks some. Of about 2.2 million clones listed, around 93% are singletons. This receptor was identified in a young man in good health. Some clones in this sample may be carry-over from other donors' samples. The chain is built from TRBV6-4 and TRBJ2-3, with TRBD1 matching over 9 bases. Sequencing was carried out using naive CD8+ T cells from PBMCs. The CDR3 nucleotides are TGTGCCAGCCGGGACAGGGGCACAGATACGCAGTATTTT. This codes for CASRDRGTDTQYF.